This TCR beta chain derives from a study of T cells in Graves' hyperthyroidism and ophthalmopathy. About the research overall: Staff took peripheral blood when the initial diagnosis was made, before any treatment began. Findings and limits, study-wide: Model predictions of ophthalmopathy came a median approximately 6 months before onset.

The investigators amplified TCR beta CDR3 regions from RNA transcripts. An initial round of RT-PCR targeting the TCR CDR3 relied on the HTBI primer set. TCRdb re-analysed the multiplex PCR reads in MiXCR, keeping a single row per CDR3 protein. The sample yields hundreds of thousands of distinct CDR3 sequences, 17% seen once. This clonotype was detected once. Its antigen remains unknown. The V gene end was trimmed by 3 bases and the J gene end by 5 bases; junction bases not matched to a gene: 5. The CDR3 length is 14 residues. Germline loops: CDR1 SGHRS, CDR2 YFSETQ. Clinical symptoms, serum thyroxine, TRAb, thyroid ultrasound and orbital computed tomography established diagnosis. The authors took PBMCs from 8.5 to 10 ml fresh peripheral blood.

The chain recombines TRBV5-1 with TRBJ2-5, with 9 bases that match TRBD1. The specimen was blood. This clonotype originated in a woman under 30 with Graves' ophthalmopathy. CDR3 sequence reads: CASSWTGEDETQYF. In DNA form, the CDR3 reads TGCGCCAGCAGCTGGACAGGGGAGGATGAGACCCAGTACTTC.